The 15 T cell receptor beta chains listed next were all sequenced from one sample in a study of identical twins. One entry per CDR3 protein results from TCRdb running MiXCR on the 5' RACE reads. Of 240,000 or so distinct CDR3 sequences listed, about 13% are singletons. These data are also associated with another study on yellow fever vaccine responses in identical twins.

Input material: memory (CD45RO+) T cells sorted from blood. All receptors come from a young woman in good health.

The V gene is TRBV4-1, the J gene TRBJ2-7; TRBD2 might be the D (5 bases). There are 14 residues in the CDR3. Germline loops: CDR1 MGHRA, CDR2 YSYEKL. Trimming stripped 0 bases from V and 6 bases from J, with 12 bases between. CDR3: CASSQDRTVSEQYF. CDR3 bases: TGCGCCAGCAGCCAAGATAGGACTGTCAGCGAGCAGTACTTC.

This clonotype was seen more than once but under ten times. The chain has TRBV6-5 and TRBJ1-4, with a tentative D call TRBD1 (5 bases). The germline V gene encodes CDR1 MNHEY and CDR2 SVGAGI. V gave up 4 bases and J gave up 8 bases, with 8 bases separating them. The CDR3 consists of 12 residues. The CDR3 loop is CASSSNREKLFF. In DNA, the CDR3 is TGTGCCAGCAGTTCCAACAGGGAAAAACTGTTTTTT.

This clonotype was observed many times. The chain couples TRBV2 to TRBJ1-5; D gene unclear. This CDR3 spans 15 amino acids. CDR1 is SNHLY and CDR2 is FYNNEI in the germline V gene. The V and J ends lost 6 bases and 4 bases respectively, with 16 bases between them. CDR3 in amino acids: CASRSDTIRNQPQHF. The CDR3 DNA reads TGTGCCAGCAGGTCAGATACTATACGGAATCAGCCCCAGCATTTT.

In this sample, this clonotype turned up a few times. The chain joins TRBV29-1 to TRBJ1-2; D possibly corresponds to TRBD1 (5 bases). The CDR3 has 13 amino acids. Germline V gene data show CDR1 as SQVTM and CDR2 as ANQGSEA. With 8 bases removed from V and 3 bases from J, the gap between germline ends came to 16 bases. This CDR3 reads CSTQRRADYGYTF. The CDR3, as DNA: TGCAGCACCCAGCGCAGGGCTGACTATGGCTACACCTTC.

Worth noting for this clonotype: Compared with germline, one end of the junction differs, possibly owing to a read error. This chain joins TRBV19 and TRBJ2-1, with D possibly TRBD2 on 5 matching bases. The CDR3 runs to 14 residues. Germline V gene lookup returns CDR1 LNHDA and CDR2 SQIVND (reference sequence). CDR3 sequence reads: CARSTQEASNEQFF. CDR3 DNA: TGTGCCAGAAGTACCCAGGAGGCATCCAATGAACAGTTCTTC. Supplemented by reference TRBV19 and TRBJ2-1, the full variable domain reads DGGITQSPKYLFRKEGQNVTLSCEQNLNHDAMYWYRQDPGQGLRLIYYSQIVNDFQKGDIAEGYSVSREKKESFPLTVTSAQKNPTAFYLCARSTQEASNEQFFGPGTRLTVL.

This rearrangement joins TRBV23-1 to TRBJ2-7; 9 bases fit TRBD2. TRBV23-1 is an ORF; its function is uncertain. With V trimmed by 4 bases and J by 5 bases, 9 bases remained unmatched. CDR3 length equals 15 residues. In nucleotides, the CDR3 is TGCGCCAGCAGTCCCATAGCGGGAGTATTGGACGAGCAGTACTTC. Translated: CASSPIAGVLDEQYF.

The V and J genes are TRBV20-1 and TRBJ2-7; tentatively, D is TRBD1 (6 bases). Germline CDR1 reads DFQATT; CDR2 reads SNEGSKA (reference sequence). This CDR3 region has 11 residues. V was trimmed by 7 bases and J by 0 bases, leaving 7 bases between them. CDR3 nucleotides: TGCAGTGGGGACAACTCCTACGAGCAGTACTTC. This sequence encodes CSGDNSYEQYF.

The table lists this clonotype with a few counts. The rearrangement joins TRBV28 to TRBJ2-7, with D possibly being TRBD1 (6 bases). The CDR3 spans 14 residues. Trimming took 6 bases from V and 6 from J, leaving 18 bases between them. Germline V gene lookup returns CDR1 MDHEN and CDR2 SYDVKM. CDR3: CASRLQGVRGEQYF. The CDR3 bases are TGTGCCAGCAGGCTACAGGGTGTCCGGGGCGAGCAGTACTTC. The full variable domain, rest sourced from reference TRBV28 and TRBJ2-7, is DVKVTQSSRYLVKRTGEKVFLECVQDMDHENMFWYRQDPGLGLRLIYFSYDVKMKEKGDIPEGYSVSREKKERFSLILESASTNQTSMYLCASRLQGVRGEQYFGPGTRLTVT.

This clonotype was picked up many times. The chain has TRBV4-3 and TRBJ2-7; D might be TRBD1 (5 bases). Trimming shortened V by 0 bases and J by 0 bases, and 15 bases separated the two germline ends. This CDR3 contains 17 residues. The germline V gene has CDR1 LGHNA and CDR2 YSLEER. The CDR3 region is CASSQDDGREFSYEQYF. The CDR3, as DNA: TGCGCCAGCAGCCAAGACGATGGCAGGGAATTCTCCTACGAGCAGTACTTC.

In this sample, this clonotype turned up a few times. CDR3 in DNA: TGCGCCAGCAGCTTACTCGGACAGGAGCAGTACTTC. Its protein is CASSLLGQEQYF. This chain connects TRBV5-1 to TRBJ2-7; D may be TRBD1 (6 bases). Trimming shortened V by 2 bases and J by 7 bases, and 10 bases separated the two germline ends. The CDR3 sequence is 12 residues long. Germline V gene data show CDR1 as SGHRS and CDR2 as YFSETQ. Based on the CDR3 plus reference TRBV5-1 and TRBJ2-7, the full variable domain is KAGVTQTPRYLIKTRGQQVTLSCSPISGHRSVSWYQQTPGQGLQFLFEYFSETQRNKGNFPGRFSGRQFSNSRSEMNVSTLELGDSALYLCASSLLGQEQYFGPGTRLTVT.

This clonotype was counted only a few times. The chain employs TRBV6-5 and TRBJ1-1, with 8 bases lining up with TRBD1. The germline gives CDR1 MNHEY, CDR2 SVGAGI. V trimming: 8 bases; J trimming: 0 bases; junction bases outside the gene matches: 8. CDR3 length: 15 residues. The CDR3, as DNA: TGTGCCAGCGGTTCAGGGGGCCGGGTGAACACTGAAGCTTTCTTT. Its protein is CASGSGGRVNTEAFF.

J is TRBJ2-3 and V is TRBV20-1, with D perhaps TRBD1 (6 bases). Looked up from germline, CDR1 is DFQATT and CDR2 is SNEGSKA (reference sequence). This CDR3 comprises 15 residues. V lost 3 bases, J lost 2 bases, and 15 bases lay in between. The CDR3 DNA reads as TGCAGTGCTAGCGACAGGCAAGCGAACACAGATACGCAGTATTTT. It translates to CSASDRQANTDTQYF.

V gene TRBV30 combines with J gene TRBJ1-1, with unresolved D. CDR1 GTSNPN and CDR2 SVGIG come from the germline V gene (reference sequence). This CDR3 is 12 amino acids long. Trimming removed 8 bases from V and 3 bases from J, with 13 bases in between. CDR3 residues: CARSSWDTEAFF. The CDR3 nucleotides are TGTGCCCGATCCTCGTGGGACACTGAAGCTTTCTTT.

The chain couples TRBV5-1 to TRBJ2-5; the D gene could be TRBD1 or TRBD2 (5 bases each). The V and J ends lost 5 bases and 5 bases respectively, with 16 bases between them. The CDR3 covers 14 residues. CDR1 is SGHRS, CDR2 YFSETQ, per germline. This chain's CDR3 is CASSWDRVGETQYF. The CDR3 DNA reads TGCGCCAGCAGTTGGGACCGGGTTGGGGAGACCCAGTACTTC.

This chain links TRBV18 with TRBJ1-1, with D hard to call. The V end lost 1 base, the J end lost 0 bases, and 6 bases lay between the germline ends. Germline V gives CDR1 KGHSH, CDR2 LQKENI. This CDR3 has 14 residues. The chain's CDR3 is CASSPRGLNTEAFF. The CDR3 region has the DNA TGTGCCAGCTCACCACGGGGATTGAACACTGAAGCTTTCTTT.